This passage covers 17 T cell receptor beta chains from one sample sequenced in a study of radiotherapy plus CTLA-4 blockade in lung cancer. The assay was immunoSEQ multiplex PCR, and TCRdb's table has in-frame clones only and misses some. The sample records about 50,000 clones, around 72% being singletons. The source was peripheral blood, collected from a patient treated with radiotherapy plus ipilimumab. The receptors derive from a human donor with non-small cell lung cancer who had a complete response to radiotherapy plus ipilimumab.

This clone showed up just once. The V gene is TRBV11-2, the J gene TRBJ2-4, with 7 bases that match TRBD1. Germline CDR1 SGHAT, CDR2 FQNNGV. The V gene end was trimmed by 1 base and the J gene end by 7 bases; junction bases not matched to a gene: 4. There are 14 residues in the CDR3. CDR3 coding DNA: TGTGCCAGCAGCTTAGGAGGGACAGTGAACATTCAGTACTTC. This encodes CASSLGGTVNIQYF.

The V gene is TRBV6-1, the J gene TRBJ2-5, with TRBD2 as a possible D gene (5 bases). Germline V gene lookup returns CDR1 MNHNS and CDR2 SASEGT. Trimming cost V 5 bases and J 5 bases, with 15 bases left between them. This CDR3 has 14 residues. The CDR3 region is CASSPPGLGETQYF. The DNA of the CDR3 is TGTGCCAGCAGTCCTCCCGGACTGGGGGAGACCCAGTACTTC.

Here the CDR3 reads CASSYGLGGGTYEQYF. The CDR3 DNA reads TGTGCCAGCAGTTATGGTTTAGGAGGAGGGACCTACGAGCAGTACTTC. V gene TRBV28 combines with J gene TRBJ2-7; maybe TRBD2 (6 bases). The length of the CDR3 is 16 residues. Germline CDR1 and CDR2: MDHEN and SYDVKM. V was cut by 4 bases and J by 2 bases, with 18 bases left in between.

As DNA, the CDR3 is TGTGCCAGTAGTATCGGGGGAAGCTCCTACGAGCAGTACTTC. Its protein is CASSIGGSSYEQYF. The chain links TRBV19 to TRBJ2-7, with D perhaps matching TRBD2 (6 bases). CDR3 size: 14 residues. V dropped 3 bases and J dropped 0 bases, with 9 bases sitting between them. The germline CDR1 and CDR2 sequences are LNHDA and SQIVND (reference sequence).

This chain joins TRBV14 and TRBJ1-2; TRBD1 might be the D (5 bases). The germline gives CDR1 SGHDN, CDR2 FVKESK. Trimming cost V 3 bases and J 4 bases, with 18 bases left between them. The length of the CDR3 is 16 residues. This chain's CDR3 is CASSHLDSLLGYGYTF. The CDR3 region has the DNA TGTGCCAGCAGCCACCTAGACAGCCTTCTTGGCTATGGCTACACCTTC.

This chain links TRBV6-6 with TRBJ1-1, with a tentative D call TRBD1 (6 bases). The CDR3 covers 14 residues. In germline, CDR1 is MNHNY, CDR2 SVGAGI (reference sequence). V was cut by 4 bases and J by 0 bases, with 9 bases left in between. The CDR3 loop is CASSWDNMNTEAFF. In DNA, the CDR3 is TGTGCCAGCAGTTGGGACAACATGAACACTGAAGCTTTCTTT.

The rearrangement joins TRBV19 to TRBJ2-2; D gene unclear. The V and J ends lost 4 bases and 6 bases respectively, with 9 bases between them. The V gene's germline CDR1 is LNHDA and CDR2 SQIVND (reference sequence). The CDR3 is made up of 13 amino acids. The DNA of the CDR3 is TGTGCCAGTAGTAACGACAATTCCGGGGAGCTGTTTTTT. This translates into CASSNDNSGELFF.

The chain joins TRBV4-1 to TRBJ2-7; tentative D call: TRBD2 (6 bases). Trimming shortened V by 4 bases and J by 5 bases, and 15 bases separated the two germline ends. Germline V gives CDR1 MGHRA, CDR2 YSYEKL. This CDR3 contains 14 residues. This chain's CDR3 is CASSPPLATHEQYF. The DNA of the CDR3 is TGCGCCAGCAGCCCCCCACTAGCCACCCACGAGCAGTACTTC.

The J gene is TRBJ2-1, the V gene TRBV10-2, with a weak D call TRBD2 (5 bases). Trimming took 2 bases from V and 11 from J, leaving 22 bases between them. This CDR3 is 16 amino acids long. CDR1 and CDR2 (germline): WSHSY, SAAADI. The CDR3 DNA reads TGCGCCAGCAGTGAGAGGGCCGCACTAGTCGGACCCAAGCAGTTCTTC. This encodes CASSERAALVGPKQFF.

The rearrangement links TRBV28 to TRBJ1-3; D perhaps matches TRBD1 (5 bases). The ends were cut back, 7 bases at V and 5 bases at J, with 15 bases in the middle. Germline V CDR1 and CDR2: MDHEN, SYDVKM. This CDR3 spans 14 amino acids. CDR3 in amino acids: CASTPGSTRNTIYF. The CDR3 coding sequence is TGTGCCAGCACCCCAGGGTCGACTCGAAACACCATATATTTT.

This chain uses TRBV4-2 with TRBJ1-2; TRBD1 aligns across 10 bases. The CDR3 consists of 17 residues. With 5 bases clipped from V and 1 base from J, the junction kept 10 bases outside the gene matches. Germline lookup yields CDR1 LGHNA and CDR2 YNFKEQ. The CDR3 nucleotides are TGTGCCAGCAGCGTGACAGGGGGCGATCGTTATAACTATGGCTACACCTTC. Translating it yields CASSVTGGDRYNYGYTF.

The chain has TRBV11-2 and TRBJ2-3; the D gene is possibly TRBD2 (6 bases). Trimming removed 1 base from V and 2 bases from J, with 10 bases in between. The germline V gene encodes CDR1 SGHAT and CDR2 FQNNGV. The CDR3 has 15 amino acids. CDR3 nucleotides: TGTGCCAGCAGCTTAGGGGGACTCGACACAGATACGCAGTATTTT. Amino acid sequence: CASSLGGLDTDTQYF.

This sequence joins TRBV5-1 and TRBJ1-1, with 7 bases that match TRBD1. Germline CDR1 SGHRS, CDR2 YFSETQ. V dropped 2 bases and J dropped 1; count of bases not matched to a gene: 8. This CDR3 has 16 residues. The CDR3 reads CASSFTAGTANTEAFF. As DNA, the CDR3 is TGCGCCAGCAGCTTCACCGCCGGGACAGCGAACACTGAAGCTTTCTTT.

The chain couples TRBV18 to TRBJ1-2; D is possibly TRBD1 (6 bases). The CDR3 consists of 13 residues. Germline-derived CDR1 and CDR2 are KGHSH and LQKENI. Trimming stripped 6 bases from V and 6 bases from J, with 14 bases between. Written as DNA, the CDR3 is TGTGCCAGCTCGCCTCGGGACACAGATGGCTACACCTTC. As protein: CASSPRDTDGYTF.

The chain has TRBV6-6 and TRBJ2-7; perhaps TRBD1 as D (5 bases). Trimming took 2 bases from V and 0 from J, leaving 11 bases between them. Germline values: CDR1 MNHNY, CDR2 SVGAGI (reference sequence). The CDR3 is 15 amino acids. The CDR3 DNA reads TGTGCCAGCAGTTACCAACAGGTGTTCTCCTACGAGCAGTACTTC. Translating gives CASSYQQVFSYEQYF.

The CDR3 reads CASSPPPGMNTEAFF. CDR3 bases: TGTGCCAGCAGCCCCCCCCCGGGGATGAACACTGAAGCTTTCTTT. This chain links TRBV7-2 with TRBJ1-1; no firm D call. V dropped 5 bases and J dropped 0 bases, with 13 bases sitting between them. The V gene's germline CDR1 is SGHTA and CDR2 FQGNSA. The CDR3 spans 15 residues.

The DNA of the CDR3 is TGTGCCAGCAGCCGAAGACTAGGCCAGGGCACAGATACGCAGTATTTT. Translated, it gives CASSRRLGQGTDTQYF. The chain has TRBV13 and TRBJ2-3; weak D call: TRBD2 (6 bases). The CDR3 contains 16 residues. Deletions cut 5 bases from V and 1 base from J, with 16 bases between. The germline gives CDR1 PRHDT, CDR2 FYEKMQ (reference sequence).